The 6 T cell receptor beta chains below were found in one sample sequenced in a study of blood T cell repertoires in COVID-19. Here immunoSEQ multiplex PCR was the method, and the copy in TCRdb shows in-frame clones only, minus some. Seen here are approximately 250,000 clones, more than 75% observed once, and the top ten hold around 0.97%. What was sequenced was peripheral blood. Source of these receptors: a man aged 35 to 55 with acute or convalescent COVID-19.

This clone was observed a handful of times. V usage is TRBV18 and J usage is TRBJ1-1; TRBD1 matches at 8 bases. The V segment lost 0 bases and the J segment 12 bases; nucleotides outside the gene matches: 9. Per germline, CDR1 KGHSH and CDR2 LQKENI. This CDR3 comprises 14 residues. In DNA, the CDR3 is TGTGCCAGCTCACCACCGTCACAGGGGGGGGTAACTTTCTTT. Amino acid sequence: CASSPPSQGGVTFF.

The chain couples TRBV7-2 to TRBJ2-1; no definite D call. Trimming took off 3 bases at V and 5 bases at J, with 8 bases between the two ends. The CDR3 sequence is 13 residues long. The germline V gene has CDR1 SGHTA and CDR2 FQGNSA. CDR3 in DNA: TGTGCCAGCAGCTTTGACTGGGACAATGAGCAGTTCTTC. Protein: CASSFDWDNEQFF.

The chain has TRBV6-5 and TRBJ2-1; D ambiguous. This CDR3 is built from 11 residues. With 2 bases removed from V and 8 bases from J, the gap between germline ends came to 4 bases. CDR1 and CDR2 from the germline V gene are MNHEY and SVGAGI. DNA for the CDR3: TGTGCCAGCAGTTACATCGATGAGCAGTTCTTC. Translated: CASSYIDEQFF.

This chain connects TRBV2 to TRBJ2-3; TRBD2 is a possible D gene (6 bases). CDR1 and CDR2 (germline): SNHLY, FYNNEI. V was clipped by 8 bases and J by 2 bases, with 17 bases between them. CDR3 size: 15 residues. The CDR3 is CASGFRDSPTDTQYF. As DNA, the CDR3 is TGTGCCAGCGGATTCCGGGACTCCCCCACAGATACGCAGTATTTT.

This rearrangement joins TRBV5-6 to TRBJ1-2; D gene ambiguous. From germline, CDR1 is SGHDT and CDR2 YYEEEE. There are 15 residues in the CDR3. Trimming removed 0 bases from V and 3 bases from J, with 12 bases in between. The CDR3: CASSLDETTYYGYTF. CDR3 sequence (DNA): TGTGCCAGCAGCTTGGACGAAACGACTTACTATGGCTACACCTTC.

Only a few counts were recorded for this clone. The rearrangement links TRBV4-3 to TRBJ1-5; weak D call: TRBD1 (5 bases). V was trimmed by 2 bases and J by 4 bases, leaving 12 bases between them. This CDR3 has 15 amino acids. Germline CDR1 reads LGHNA; CDR2 reads YSLEER. CDR3 protein: CASSQWGGTNQPQHF. The CDR3 nucleotides are TGCGCCAGCAGCCAATGGGGGGGGACGAATCAGCCCCAGCATTTT.